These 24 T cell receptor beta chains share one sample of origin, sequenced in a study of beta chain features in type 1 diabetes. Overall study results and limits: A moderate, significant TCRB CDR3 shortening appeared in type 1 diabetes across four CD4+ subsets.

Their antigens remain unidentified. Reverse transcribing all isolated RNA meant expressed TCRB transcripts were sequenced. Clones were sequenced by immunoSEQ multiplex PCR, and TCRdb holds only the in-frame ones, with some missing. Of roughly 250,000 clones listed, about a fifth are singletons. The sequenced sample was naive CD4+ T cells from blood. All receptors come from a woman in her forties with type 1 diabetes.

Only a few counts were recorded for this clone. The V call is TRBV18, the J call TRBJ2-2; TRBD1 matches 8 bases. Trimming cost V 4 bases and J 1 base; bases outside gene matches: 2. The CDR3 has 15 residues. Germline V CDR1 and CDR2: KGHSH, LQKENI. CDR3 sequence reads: CASSRDRLNTGELFF. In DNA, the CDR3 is TGTGCCAGCTCACGGGACAGGCTGAACACCGGGGAGCTGTTTTTT.

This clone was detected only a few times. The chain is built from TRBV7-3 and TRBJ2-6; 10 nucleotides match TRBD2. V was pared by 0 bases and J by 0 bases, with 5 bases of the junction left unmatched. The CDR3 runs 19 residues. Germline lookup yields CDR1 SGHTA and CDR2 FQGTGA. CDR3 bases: TGTGCCAGCAGCTTAACGTATAGCGGGGGGACCTCTGGGGCCAACGTCCTGACTTTC. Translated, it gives CASSLTYSGGTSGANVLTF. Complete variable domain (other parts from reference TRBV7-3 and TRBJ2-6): GAGVSQTPSNKVTEKGKYVELRCDPISGHTALYWYRQSLGQGPEFLIYFQGTGAADDSGLPNDRFFAVRPEGSVSTLKIQRTERGDSAVYLCASSLTYSGGTSGANVLTFGAGSRLTVL.

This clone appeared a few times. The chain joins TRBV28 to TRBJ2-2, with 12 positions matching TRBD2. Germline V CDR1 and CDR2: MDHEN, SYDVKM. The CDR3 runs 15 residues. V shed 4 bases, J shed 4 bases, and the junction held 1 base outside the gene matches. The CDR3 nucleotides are TGTGCCAGCAGTTCTAGCGGGAGGGGCACCGGGGAGCTGTTTTTT. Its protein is CASSSSGRGTGELFF. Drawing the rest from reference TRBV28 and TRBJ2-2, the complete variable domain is DVKVTQSSRYLVKRTGEKVFLECVQDMDHENMFWYRQDPGLGLRLIYFSYDVKMKEKGDIPEGYSVSREKKERFSLILESASTNQTSMYLCASSSSGRGTGELFFGEGSRLTVL.

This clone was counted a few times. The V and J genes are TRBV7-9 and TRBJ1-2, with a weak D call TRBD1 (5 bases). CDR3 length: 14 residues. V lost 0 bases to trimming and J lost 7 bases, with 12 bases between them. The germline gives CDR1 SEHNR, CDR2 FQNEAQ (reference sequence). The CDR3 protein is CASSLAPAGIGYTF. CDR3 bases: TGTGCCAGCAGCTTAGCCCCGGCAGGGATTGGCTACACCTTC.

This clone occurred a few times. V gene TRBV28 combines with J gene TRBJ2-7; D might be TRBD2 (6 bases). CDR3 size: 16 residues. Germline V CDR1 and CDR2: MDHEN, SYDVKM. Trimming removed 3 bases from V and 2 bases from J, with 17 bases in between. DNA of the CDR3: TGTGCCAGCAGTTTTTATGGGTCGGGAGATCCCTACGAGCAGTACTTC. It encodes CASSFYGSGDPYEQYF.

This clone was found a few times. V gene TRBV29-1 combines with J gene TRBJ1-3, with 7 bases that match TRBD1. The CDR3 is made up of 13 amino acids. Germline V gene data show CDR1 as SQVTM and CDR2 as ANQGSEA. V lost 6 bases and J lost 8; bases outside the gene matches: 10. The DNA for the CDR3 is TGCAGCGTACTGGGCCGAGGACAGGACACCATATATTTT. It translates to CSVLGRGQDTIYF.

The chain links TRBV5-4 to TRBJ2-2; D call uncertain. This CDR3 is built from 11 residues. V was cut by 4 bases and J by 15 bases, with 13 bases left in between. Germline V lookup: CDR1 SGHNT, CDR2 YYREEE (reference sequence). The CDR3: CASSTTDQVFF. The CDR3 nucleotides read TGTGCCAGCAGCACAACGGATCAGGTGTTTTTT.

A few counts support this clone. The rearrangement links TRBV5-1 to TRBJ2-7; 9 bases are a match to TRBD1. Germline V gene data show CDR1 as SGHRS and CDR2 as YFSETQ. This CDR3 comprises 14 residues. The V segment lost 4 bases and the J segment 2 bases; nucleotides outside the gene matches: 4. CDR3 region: CASSQGQGAYEQYF. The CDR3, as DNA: TGCGCCAGCAGCCAGGGACAGGGAGCCTACGAGCAGTACTTC.

The CDR3: CASSQSGTSFGSGANVLTF. CDR3 nucleotide sequence: TGCGCCAGCAGCCAATCCGGGACTAGCTTTGGCTCTGGGGCCAACGTCCTGACTTTC. The chain uses TRBV4-3 and TRBJ2-6, with 9 nucleotides matching TRBD2. V lost 2 bases and J lost 0; bases outside the gene matches: 8. The CDR3 has 19 residues. Germline CDR1 reads LGHNA; CDR2 reads YSLEER.

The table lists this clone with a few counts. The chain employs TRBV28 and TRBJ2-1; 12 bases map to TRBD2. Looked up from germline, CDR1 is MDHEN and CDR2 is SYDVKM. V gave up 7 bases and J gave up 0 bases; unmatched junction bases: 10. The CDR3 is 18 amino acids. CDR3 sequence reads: CASTIGTSGWSSYNEQFF. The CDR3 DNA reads TGTGCCAGCACCATCGGGACTAGCGGGTGGAGCTCCTACAATGAGCAGTTCTTC.

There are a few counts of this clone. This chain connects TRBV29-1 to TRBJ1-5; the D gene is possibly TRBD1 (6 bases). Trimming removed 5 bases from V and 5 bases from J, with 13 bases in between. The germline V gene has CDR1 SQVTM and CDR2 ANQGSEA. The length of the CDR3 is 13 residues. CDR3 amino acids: CSVTQGSDQPQHF. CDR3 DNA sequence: TGCAGCGTTACACAGGGATCCGATCAGCCCCAGCATTTT.

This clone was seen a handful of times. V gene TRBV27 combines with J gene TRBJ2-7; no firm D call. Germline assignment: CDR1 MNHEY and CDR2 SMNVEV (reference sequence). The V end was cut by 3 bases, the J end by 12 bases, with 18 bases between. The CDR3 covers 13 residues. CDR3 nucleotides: TGTGCCAGCAGTTTCAGAGAGGCCTCCCACCCGTACTTC. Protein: CASSFREASHPYF.

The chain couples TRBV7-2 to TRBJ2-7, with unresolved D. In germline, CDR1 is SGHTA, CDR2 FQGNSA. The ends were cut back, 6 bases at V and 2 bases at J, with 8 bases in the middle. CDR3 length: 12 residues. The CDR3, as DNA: TGTGCCAGCAGTCCTAAAACCTACGAGCAGTACTTC. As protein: CASSPKTYEQYF.

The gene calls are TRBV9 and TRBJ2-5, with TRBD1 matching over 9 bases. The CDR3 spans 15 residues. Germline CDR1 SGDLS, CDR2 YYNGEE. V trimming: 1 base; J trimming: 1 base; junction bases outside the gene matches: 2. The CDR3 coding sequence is TGTGCCAGCAGCGTATCGACAGGGGGCCAAGAGACCCAGTACTTC. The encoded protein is CASSVSTGGQETQYF.

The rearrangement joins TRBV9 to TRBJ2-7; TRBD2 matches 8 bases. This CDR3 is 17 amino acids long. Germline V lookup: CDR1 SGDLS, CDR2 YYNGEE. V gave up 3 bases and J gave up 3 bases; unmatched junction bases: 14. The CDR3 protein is CASSARSTSGRGYEQYF. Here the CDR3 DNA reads TGTGCCAGCAGCGCCCGCTCGACCAGCGGGAGAGGCTACGAGCAGTACTTC.

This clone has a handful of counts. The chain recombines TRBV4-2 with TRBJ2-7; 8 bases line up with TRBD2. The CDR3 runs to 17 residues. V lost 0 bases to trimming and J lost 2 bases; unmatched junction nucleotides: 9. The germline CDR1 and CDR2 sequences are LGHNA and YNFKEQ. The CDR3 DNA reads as TGTGCCAGCAGCCAAGAAGGCGGGGGGAAGGACGCCTACGAGCAGTACTTC. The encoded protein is CASSQEGGGKDAYEQYF.

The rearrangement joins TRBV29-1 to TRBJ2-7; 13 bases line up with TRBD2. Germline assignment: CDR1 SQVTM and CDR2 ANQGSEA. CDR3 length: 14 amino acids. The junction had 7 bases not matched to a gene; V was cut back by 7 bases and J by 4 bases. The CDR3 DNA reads TGCAGCGCCCGAACTAGCGGGAGGGTTTACGAGCAGTACTTC. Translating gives CSARTSGRVYEQYF.

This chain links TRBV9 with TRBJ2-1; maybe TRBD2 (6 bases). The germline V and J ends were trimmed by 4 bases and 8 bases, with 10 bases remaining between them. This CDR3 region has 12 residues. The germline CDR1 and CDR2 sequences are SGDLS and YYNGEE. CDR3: CASSPRGYEQFF. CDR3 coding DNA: TGTGCCAGCAGCCCTCGGGGGTATGAGCAGTTCTTC.

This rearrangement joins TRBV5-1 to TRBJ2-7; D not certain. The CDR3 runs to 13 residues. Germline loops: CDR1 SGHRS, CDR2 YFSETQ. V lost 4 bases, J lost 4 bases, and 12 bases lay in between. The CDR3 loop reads CASSPQERYEQYF. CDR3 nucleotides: TGCGCCAGCAGCCCCCAAGAGCGTTACGAGCAGTACTTC.

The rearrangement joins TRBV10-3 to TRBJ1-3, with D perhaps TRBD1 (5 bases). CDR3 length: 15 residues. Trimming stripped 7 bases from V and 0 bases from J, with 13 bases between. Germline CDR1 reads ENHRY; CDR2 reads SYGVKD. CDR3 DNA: TGTGCCATCAACGGTGGAGACAGCTCTGGAAACACCATATATTTT. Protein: CAINGGDSSGNTIYF.

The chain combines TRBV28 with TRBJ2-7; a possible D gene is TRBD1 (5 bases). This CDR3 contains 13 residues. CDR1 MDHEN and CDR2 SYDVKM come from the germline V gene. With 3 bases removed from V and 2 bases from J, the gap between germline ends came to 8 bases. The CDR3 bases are TGTGCCAGCAGTTTTGTCAGGGCCTACGAGCAGTACTTC. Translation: CASSFVRAYEQYF.

The chain's CDR3 is CASSVLAGSDEQFF. The CDR3 DNA reads as TGTGCCAGCAGCGTATTAGCGGGGAGTGATGAGCAGTTCTTC. The rearrangement uses TRBV9 and TRBJ2-1, with 8 bases lining up with TRBD2. V trimming: 1 base; J trimming: 8 bases; junction bases outside the gene matches: 5. The CDR3 length is 14 residues. CDR1 and CDR2 (germline): SGDLS, YYNGEE.

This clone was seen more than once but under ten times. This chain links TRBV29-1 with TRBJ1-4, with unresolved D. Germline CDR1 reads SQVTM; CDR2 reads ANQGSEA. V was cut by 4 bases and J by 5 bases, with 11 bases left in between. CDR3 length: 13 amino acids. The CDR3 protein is CSVGPSGNEKLFF. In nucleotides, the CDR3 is TGCAGCGTTGGCCCCTCCGGGAATGAAAAACTGTTTTTT.

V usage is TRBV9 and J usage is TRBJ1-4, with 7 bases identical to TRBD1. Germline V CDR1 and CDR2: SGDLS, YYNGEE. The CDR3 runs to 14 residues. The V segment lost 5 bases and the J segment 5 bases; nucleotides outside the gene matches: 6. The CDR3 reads CASSDDRANEKLFF. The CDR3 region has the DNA TGTGCCAGCAGTGATGACAGGGCGAATGAAAAACTGTTTTTT.